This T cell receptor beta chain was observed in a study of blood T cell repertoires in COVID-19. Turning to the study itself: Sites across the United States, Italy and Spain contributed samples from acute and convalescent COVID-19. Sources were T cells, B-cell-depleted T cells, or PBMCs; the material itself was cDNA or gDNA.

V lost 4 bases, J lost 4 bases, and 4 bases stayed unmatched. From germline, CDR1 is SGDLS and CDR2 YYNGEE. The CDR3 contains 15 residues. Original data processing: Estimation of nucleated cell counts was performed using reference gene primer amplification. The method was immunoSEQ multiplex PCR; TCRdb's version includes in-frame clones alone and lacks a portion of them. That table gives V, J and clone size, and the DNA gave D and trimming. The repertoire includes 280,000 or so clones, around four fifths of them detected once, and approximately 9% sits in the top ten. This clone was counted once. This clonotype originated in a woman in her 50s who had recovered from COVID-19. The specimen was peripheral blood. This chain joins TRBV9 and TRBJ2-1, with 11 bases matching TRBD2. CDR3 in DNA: TGTGCCAGCAGCTCTAGCGGGGGGTATTACAATGAGCAGTTCTTC. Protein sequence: CASSSSGGYYNEQFF.